The source of this T cell receptor beta chain is a study of OX40 agonist ivuxolimab in advanced cancers. Study as a whole: Having had anti-PD-1, anti-PD-L1 or anti-CTLA-4 therapy before was allowed, and roughly 39% had some.

The table came from immunoSEQ multiplex PCR; TCRdb's copy has only in-frame clones and leaves some out. The repertoire includes tens of thousands of clones, approximately 90% of them detected once, and around 0.3% sits in the top ten. The CDR3 is made up of 17 amino acids. CDR1 and CDR2 from the germline V gene are SEHNR and FQNEAQ (reference sequence). V dropped 5 bases and J dropped 0 bases, with 20 bases sitting between them. J is TRBJ2-7 and V is TRBV7-9; tentative D call: TRBD1 (5 bases). This material consisted of CD4+ or CD8+ T cells sorted from blood, taken in a trial of the OX40 agonist ivuxolimab. The receptor was derived from an adult with an advanced solid tumor such as melanoma, head and neck, liver or kidney cancer. CDR3 sequence: CASSPRTGRVLSYEQYF. The CDR3 DNA reads as TGTGCCAGCAGCCCCCGGACGGGCAGGGTACTCTCCTACGAGCAGTACTTC.